The T cell receptor (beta chain) described here comes from a study of blood T cells in healthy people across ages. J gave up 1 base and V 1 base, and 6 bases lay outside the gene matches. Germline CDR1 and CDR2: SGHRS and YFSETQ. The CDR3 consists of 16 residues. The use of a sample-barcoded 5' primer and a J-beta primer mix characterized a second PCR of about 7 to 12 cycles. One entry per CDR3 protein results from TCRdb running MiXCR on the 5' RACE reads. Of hundreds of thousands of distinct CDR3 sequences in the sample, roughly 25% were seen once. These data are also associated with another study on T cells of mothers and their children. Per that study: Related mother-child pairs shared marginally more repertoire than unrelated pairs, though not significantly.

The chain is built from TRBV5-1 and TRBJ2-5; 8 bases match TRBD2. Specimen: blood. This receptor was identified in a boy between 5 and 17 years old in good health. CDR3 region: CASSLFSGGFQETQYF. CDR3 sequence (DNA): TGCGCCAGCAGCTTGTTCAGCGGGGGTTTCCAAGAGACCCAGTACTTC.